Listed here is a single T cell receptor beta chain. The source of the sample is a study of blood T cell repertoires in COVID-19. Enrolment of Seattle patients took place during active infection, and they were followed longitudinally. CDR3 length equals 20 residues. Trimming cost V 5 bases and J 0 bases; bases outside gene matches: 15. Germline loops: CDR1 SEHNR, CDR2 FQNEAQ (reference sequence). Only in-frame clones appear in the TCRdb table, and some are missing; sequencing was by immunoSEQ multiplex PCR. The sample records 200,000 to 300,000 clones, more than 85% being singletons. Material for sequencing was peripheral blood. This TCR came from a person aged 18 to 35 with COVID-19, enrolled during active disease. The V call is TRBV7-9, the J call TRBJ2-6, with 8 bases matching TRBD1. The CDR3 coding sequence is TGTGCCAGCAGCAGCCGCGTAGCAGGGGGCTCTTCCTCTGGGGCCAACGTCCTGACTTTC. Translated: CASSSRVAGGSSSGANVLTF.